Below, 6 T cell receptor beta chains from the same sample are listed, as sequenced in a study of CD8+CD57+ T cells in acquired aplastic anemia. Sequenced patients had shown CD8+CD57+ cell expansion by flow cytometry. Profiles of TCR beta VDJ and CDR3 were generated from a genomic DNA template. MiXCR, applied by TCRdb to the reads, yields one record per CDR3 protein. The sample lists around 290,000 distinct CDR3 sequences; roughly 61% were seen once. Material for sequencing was sorted CD4+, CD8+, or CD8+CD57+ T cells (not recorded which) from PBMCs. The receptor set was obtained from a human donor with aplastic anemia.

This clonotype appeared once. The conserved phenylalanine or tryptophan is not found at the CDR3 terminus, so this likely reflects a read error. V usage is TRBV20-1 and J usage is TRBJ1-1; TRBD1 might be the D (5 bases). Germline loops: CDR1 DFQATT, CDR2 SNEGSKA (reference sequence). Trimming removed 6 bases from V and 11 bases from J, with 13 bases in between. This CDR3 region has 10 residues. The CDR3, as DNA: TGCAGTGCCTCAGAGGGGTCCGCTTTCCTT. It specifies CSASEGSAFL.

A few counts support this clonotype. The chain couples TRBV9 to TRBJ2-2; TRBD1 might be the D (6 bases). Trimming took 3 bases from V and 3 from J, leaving 24 bases between them. Germline V gene sequence: CDR1 SGDLS, CDR2 YYNGEE. The CDR3 is made up of 19 amino acids. The CDR3 DNA sequence: TGTGCCAGCAGCGCGCGAATCGCCCGAGGGGGTGGTGACACCGGGGAGCTGTTTTTT. Encoded protein: CASSARIARGGGDTGELFF.

The chain carries TRBV10-3 and TRBJ2-1, with D uncertain. Trimming stripped 8 bases from V and 6 bases from J, with 14 bases between. This CDR3 has 13 residues. Germline V lookup: CDR1 ENHRY, CDR2 SYGVKD. The CDR3 nucleotides read TGTGCCATCGGGTGGACGTTGTCCAATGAGCAGTTCTTC. Its translation: CAIGWTLSNEQFF.

A note on this clonotype: Since a much larger clone is just one base distant, this may be a read error. V gene TRBV7-9 combines with J gene TRBJ1-3; TRBD1 is a possible D gene (6 bases). This CDR3 has 16 residues. Germline loops: CDR1 SEHNR, CDR2 FQNEAQ (reference sequence). V dropped 5 bases and J dropped 0 bases, with 14 bases sitting between them. The CDR3 coding sequence is TGTGCCAGCAGCCGGGACAAGGCCTTCTCTGGAAACACCATATATTTT. Translated, it gives CASSRDKAFSGNTIYF.

The table lists this clonotype with a count of one. J is TRBJ2-3 and V is TRBV9; D may correspond to TRBD1 or TRBD2 (6 bases each). V was clipped by 7 bases and J by 6 bases, with 15 bases between them. The germline V gene encodes CDR1 SGDLS and CDR2 YYNGEE. This CDR3 has 13 amino acids. CDR3 loop: CASARGGSDTQYF. CDR3 nucleotide sequence: TGTGCCAGCGCCAGAGGGGGGTCGGATACGCAGTATTTT. Full variable domain (outside the CDR3, taken from reference TRBV9 and TRBJ2-3): DSGVTQTPKHLITATGQRVTLRCSPRSGDLSVYWYQQSLDQGLQFLIQYYNGEERAKGNILERFSAQQFPDLHSELNLSSLELGDSALYFCASARGGSDTQYFGPGTRLTVL.

This clonotype was seen repeatedly, ten times or more. This chain uses TRBV13 with TRBJ2-5, with 16 bases identical to TRBD2. V shed 4 bases, J shed 2 bases, and the junction held 13 bases outside the gene matches. The CDR3 spans 20 residues. Germline CDR1 and CDR2: PRHDT and FYEKMQ (reference sequence). The CDR3 loop is CASSSSPGTSGGAGQETQYF. For the CDR3, the DNA is TGTGCCAGCAGCTCCTCACCGGGGACTAGCGGGGGGGCCGGGCAAGAGACCCAGTACTTC.